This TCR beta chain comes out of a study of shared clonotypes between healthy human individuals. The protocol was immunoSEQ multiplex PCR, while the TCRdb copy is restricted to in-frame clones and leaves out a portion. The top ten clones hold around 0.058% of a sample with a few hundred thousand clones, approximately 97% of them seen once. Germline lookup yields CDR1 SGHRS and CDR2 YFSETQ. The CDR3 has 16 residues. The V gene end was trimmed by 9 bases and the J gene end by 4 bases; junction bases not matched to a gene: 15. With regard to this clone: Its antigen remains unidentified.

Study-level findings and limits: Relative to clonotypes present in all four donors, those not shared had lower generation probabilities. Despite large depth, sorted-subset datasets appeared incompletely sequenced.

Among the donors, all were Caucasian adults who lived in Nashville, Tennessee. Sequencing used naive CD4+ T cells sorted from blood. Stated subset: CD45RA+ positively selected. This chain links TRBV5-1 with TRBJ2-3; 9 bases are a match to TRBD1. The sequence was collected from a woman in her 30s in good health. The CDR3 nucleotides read TGCGCCACTGATACCACAGGGGGCGCGTTTCCAGATACGCAGTATTTT. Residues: CATDTTGGAFPDTQYF.